The next 11 T cell receptor beta chains were all read from a single sample in a study of shared clonotypes between healthy human individuals (dated by TCRdb to about 2020). Libraries were built with the immunoSEQ multiplex PCR assay. Imported from immuneACCESS, the table was reduced by TCRdb to in-frame sequences with V and J called. These copies leave out some clones; in studies compared against another copy, an unresolved V gene accounts for under half, and the cause of the remainder is not known. The sample records some 2 million clones, approximately 94% of which are singletons. The biggest ten clones account for 1.2% of the sample. For the CD8 naive samples, CD45RO-negative cells were positively selected for CCR7, yielding a CD45RA+CCR7+ population from which TemRA cells were excluded. The sequenced material came from naive CD8+ T cells sorted from blood. What this sample's cell subset or site label stands for: CD45RA+CCR7+. These receptors were taken from a young man in good health.

The chain is built from TRBV25-1 and TRBJ2-5; 12 nucleotides agree with TRBD2. CDR3 length: 15 amino acids. Per germline, CDR1 MGHDK and CDR2 SYGVNS. With V trimmed by 5 bases and J by 5 bases, 6 bases remained unmatched. CDR3 bases: TGTGCCAGCAGTCGACTAGCGGGGGATAGGGAGACCCAGTACTTC. The encoded protein is CASSRLAGDRETQYF.

The rearrangement uses TRBV4-1 and TRBJ2-7; the match to TRBD1 covers 7 bases. The CDR3 runs to 17 residues. With 4 bases clipped from V and 3 bases from J, the junction kept 15 bases outside the gene matches. Germline CDR1 and CDR2: MGHRA and YSYEKL. In nucleotides, the CDR3 is TGCGCCAGCAGCCCGATAGGGGGCCACAGGGCAAACTACGAGCAGTACTTC. Its protein is CASSPIGGHRANYEQYF.

For this clone: Additional DNA sequences in this sample encode the identical CDR3. The chain carries TRBV7-9 and TRBJ2-2, with D perhaps matching TRBD2 (5 bases). The length of the CDR3 is 13 residues. V lost 1 base to trimming and J lost 5 bases, with 5 bases between them. CDR1 is SEHNR, CDR2 FQNEAQ, per germline (reference sequence). In DNA, the CDR3 is TGTGCCAGCAGCTTAGGCGGGACCGGGGAGCTGTTTTTT. This sequence encodes CASSLGGTGELFF.

The chain links TRBV7-9 to TRBJ2-7, with D possibly TRBD1 on 5 matching bases. The length of the CDR3 is 15 residues. Deletions cut 5 bases from V and 2 bases from J, with 16 bases between. In germline, CDR1 is SEHNR, CDR2 FQNEAQ (reference sequence). The CDR3 bases are TGTGCCAGCAGCGACCAGGGAAGACTTCCCTACGAGCAGTACTTC. This sequence encodes CASSDQGRLPYEQYF.

The rearrangement uses TRBV10-3 and TRBJ2-1, with 11 bases matching TRBD2. Germline assignment: CDR1 ENHRY and CDR2 SYGVKD. The trim removed 6 bases at V and 9 bases at J, leaving 13 bases unmatched. This CDR3 has 16 amino acids. CDR3 sequence reads: CAIRLVLAGGLGEQFF. CDR3 nucleotide sequence: TGTGCCATCAGGCTAGTCCTAGCGGGGGGCTTAGGTGAGCAGTTCTTC.

The chain is built from TRBV5-1 and TRBJ2-2, with 8 bases matching TRBD1. V was clipped by 4 bases and J by 4 bases; unmatched bases: 6. The CDR3 totals 15 residues. Germline CDR1 and CDR2: SGHRS and YFSETQ. The CDR3 loop is CASSETGVATGELFF. CDR3 sequence (DNA): TGCGCCAGCAGCGAGACAGGGGTCGCCACCGGGGAGCTGTTTTTT.

The sample holds one count of this clone. The rearrangement links TRBV7-6 to TRBJ1-2; D is perhaps TRBD1 (5 bases). Germline CDR1 and CDR2: SGHVS and FNYEAQ. The V end lost 5 bases, the J end lost 6 bases, and 13 bases lay between the germline ends. The CDR3 covers 13 residues. CDR3 protein: CASSQRQGHGYTF. DNA of the CDR3: TGTGCCAGCAGCCAGAGGCAGGGCCATGGCTACACCTTC.

The V gene is TRBV28, the J gene TRBJ1-6; 9 nucleotides agree with TRBD1. Germline V gene lookup returns CDR1 MDHEN and CDR2 SYDVKM. This CDR3 comprises 14 residues. V was clipped by 5 bases and J by 10 bases; unmatched bases: 6. The CDR3 DNA follows: TGTGCCAGCAGTCCGATCGACAGGGGGTCACCCCTCCACTTT. This translates into CASSPIDRGSPLHF.

This chain connects TRBV6-1 to TRBJ1-4, with D possibly TRBD1 on 5 matching bases. The germline CDR1 and CDR2 sequences are MNHNS and SASEGT. The V end lost 3 bases, the J end lost 2 bases, and 10 bases lay between the germline ends. This CDR3 region has 15 residues. The CDR3 nucleotides read TGTGCCAGCAGTGATTTTGGGGGGACTAATGAAAAACTGTTTTTT. Translating it yields CASSDFGGTNEKLFF.

The chain couples TRBV5-8 to TRBJ2-5; D remains ambiguous. This CDR3 has 16 residues. V dropped 0 bases and J dropped 0 bases, with 12 bases sitting between them. CDR1 SGHTS and CDR2 YDEGEE come from the germline V gene. Here the CDR3 reads CASSLAPETYQETQYF. For the CDR3, the DNA is TGTGCCAGCAGCTTGGCGCCGGAAACATACCAAGAGACCCAGTACTTC.

The CDR3: CASSPRDEPEKLFF. The DNA for the CDR3 is TGTGCCAGCAGCCCCCGGGACGAACCAGAAAAACTGTTTTTT. V gene TRBV13 combines with J gene TRBJ1-4; D perhaps matches TRBD1 (5 bases). CDR3 length: 14 amino acids. Germline V gives CDR1 PRHDT, CDR2 FYEKMQ (reference sequence). Trimming cost V 5 bases and J 8 bases, with 15 bases left between them. Filled out from reference TRBV13 and TRBJ1-4, the complete variable domain reads AAGVIQSPRHLIKEKRETATLKCYPIPRHDTVYWYQQGPGQDPQFLISFYEKMQSDKGSIPDRFSAQQFSDYHSELNMSSLELGDSALYFCASSPRDEPEKLFFGSGTQLSVL.